This TCR beta chain was captured by sequencing in a study of regulatory T cells in long-lasting Graves disease. Through Arm-PCR of CDR3 regions and iRepertoire HTBI primers, TCR beta libraries were built. TCRdb redid the calling of the multiplex PCR reads with MiXCR, one entry per CDR3 protein. Here the sample spans about 540,000 distinct CDR3 sequences, about 13% being singletons. The length of the CDR3 is 15 residues. Germline CDR1 and CDR2: SGHRS and YFSETQ. Trimming took off 1 base at V and 4 bases at J, with 14 bases between the two ends. The time point here: newly diagnosed GD, antithyroid drugs for less than 3 months. The authors made the TCR library using RNA they extracted from PBMCs. This clonotype showed up many times. This sample was also put to use in a study of T cells in Graves' hyperthyroidism and ophthalmopathy. From that study: Clinical symptoms, serum thyroxine and TRAb, thyroid ultrasound and orbital computed tomography were used for the diagnoses. A model using 13 V-J features told ophthalmopathy apart from stable hyperthyroidism.

The rearrangement joins TRBV5-1 to TRBJ1-1; a weak D match, TRBD1 (5 bases). This sample comprised peripheral blood mononuclear cells (PBMCs), obtained at new diagnosis, from a patient treated with antithyroid drugs. The TCR originated in a man aged 30-40 years with Graves disease. The CDR3 loop reads CASSLIQGSFTEAFF. The CDR3 bases are TGCGCCAGCAGCTTGATCCAGGGCTCTTTCACTGAAGCTTTCTTT.